One and the same sample provided the 5 T cell receptor beta chains below, sequenced in a study of blood T cell repertoires in COVID-19. Using immunoSEQ multiplex PCR, the repertoire was profiled, and TCRdb retains in-frame clones only, with some absent. The sample contains around 71,000 clones, around 85% of which appear only once. Specimen: peripheral blood. The receptor source for this set is a man aged 65 to 79 with acute or convalescent COVID-19.

This clone appeared once. J is TRBJ2-7 and V is TRBV2; D is ambiguous. The CDR3 loop spans 14 amino acids. The germline gives CDR1 SNHLY, CDR2 FYNNEI. Trimming took 3 bases from V and 3 from J, leaving 12 bases between them. The CDR3 coding sequence is TGTGCCAGCAGTGATCTGGTAGAGAGCTACGAGCAGTACTTC. This translates into CASSDLVESYEQYF.

Only one count was recorded for this clone. The CDR3: CASSQVLSGAGDLADTQYF. CDR3 in DNA: TGCGCCAGCAGCCAAGTCTTATCCGGCGCGGGAGATTTAGCAGATACGCAGTATTTT. The gene calls are TRBV4-3 and TRBJ2-3; 7 nucleotides align to TRBD2. The V gene's germline CDR1 is LGHNA and CDR2 YSLEER. CDR3 length: 19 residues. The V gene end was trimmed by 1 base and the J gene end by 4 bases; junction bases not matched to a gene: 17.

This chain links TRBV19 with TRBJ2-1; D gene unclear. There are 13 residues in the CDR3. The germline gives CDR1 LNHDA, CDR2 SQIVND (reference sequence). V was trimmed by 5 bases and J by 3 bases, leaving 8 bases between them. CDR3 coding DNA: TGTGCCAGTAGTTCGGTCCTCTACAATGAGCAGTTCTTC. Its protein product is CASSSVLYNEQFF. Drawing the rest from reference TRBV19 and TRBJ2-1, the complete variable domain is DGGITQSPKYLFRKEGQNVTLSCEQNLNHDAMYWYRQDPGQGLRLIYYSQIVNDFQKGDIAEGYSVSREKKESFPLTVTSAQKNPTAFYLCASSSVLYNEQFFGPGTRLTVL.

This sequence joins TRBV6-5 and TRBJ1-6, with D maybe TRBD1 (6 bases). V was clipped by 6 bases and J by 8 bases, with 14 bases between them. The CDR3 totals 14 residues. The germline CDR1 and CDR2 sequences are MNHEY and SVGAGI. The CDR3 DNA is TGTGCCAGCAGAAGACAGGTCCCTTATTCACCCCTCCACTTT. This sequence encodes CASRRQVPYSPLHF.

V gene TRBV5-1 combines with J gene TRBJ2-2; possible D gene TRBD2, 5 bases. Germline values: CDR1 SGHRS, CDR2 YFSETQ. The CDR3 has 16 amino acids. The V and J ends lost 3 bases and 5 bases respectively, with 17 bases between them. The CDR3 here is CASSSGSGPGTGELFF. Here the CDR3 DNA reads TGCGCCAGCAGCTCGGGGAGCGGCCCTGGGACCGGGGAGCTGTTTTTT.